The 32 T cell receptor beta chains below all came from one sample that was sequenced in a study of blood T cells in healthy people across ages. Sample-barcoded 5' priming and a J-beta primer mix drove a second PCR of about 6 to 12 cycles. TCRdb independently ran MiXCR on the 5' RACE reads; one entry per CDR3 protein. Of 700,000 to 950,000 distinct CDR3 sequences detected, 40% to 45% appear once; the ten largest clones hold 20%. The sample was blood. These receptors originate from a woman aged 55-70 years in good health.

Many counts were recorded for this clonotype. The chain couples TRBV12-3 or TRBV12-4 to TRBJ2-5; maybe TRBD1 (5 bases). The CDR3 loop spans 14 amino acids. Trimming removed 5 bases at V and 4 bases at J, with 14 bases between. In DNA, the CDR3 is TGTGCCAGCAGTCGACCAGGGATTCGAGAGACCCAGTACTTC. Translation: CASSRPGIRETQYF.

This clonotype was seen only a few times. The V and J genes are TRBV4-3 and TRBJ2-3; the match to TRBD2 covers 10 bases. CDR3 length: 15 amino acids. V lost 8 bases and J lost 4; bases outside the gene matches: 9. CDR1 and CDR2 from the germline V gene are LGHNA and YSLEER. The CDR3, as DNA: TGCGCCAGCGGCCCTAAAGCGGGAGGGCCAGATACGCAGTATTTT. It is translated as CASGPKAGGPDTQYF.

This clonotype was picked up a small number of times. This rearrangement joins TRBV6-5 to TRBJ2-7; weak D call: TRBD1 (6 bases). Germline V lookup: CDR1 MNHEY, CDR2 SVGAGI. Trimming shortened V by 0 bases and J by 2 bases, and 14 bases separated the two germline ends. CDR3 length equals 16 residues. In DNA, the CDR3 is TGTGCCAGCAGTTACTCTGTTTCAGGGGATACCTACGAGCAGTACTTC. This codes for CASSYSVSGDTYEQYF.

This clonotype was observed at least ten times. The gene calls are TRBV20-1 and TRBJ2-1, with TRBD2 matching over 10 bases. This CDR3 has 14 amino acids. The germline V gene has CDR1 DFQATT and CDR2 SNEGSKA (reference sequence). The V and J ends lost 5 bases and 7 bases, in that order; junction bases with no gene match: 8. CDR3 region: CSAPSGGGYNEQFF. CDR3 coding DNA: TGCAGTGCTCCTAGCGGGGGCGGTTATAATGAGCAGTTCTTC.

This chain joins TRBV5-1 and TRBJ2-1, with unresolved D. V lost 3 bases and J 6 bases, leaving 10 bases between the germline ends. Germline CDR1 SGHRS, CDR2 YFSETQ. CDR3 length: 13 amino acids. The CDR3 protein is CASSWFATNEQFF. DNA for the CDR3: TGCGCCAGCAGCTGGTTCGCAACCAATGAGCAGTTCTTC.

In the case of this clonotype: A read error may explain this, as a much larger clone is one base away. The gene calls are TRBV28 and TRBJ1-1, with D unresolved. CDR1 is MDHEN, CDR2 SYDVKM, per germline. CDR3 length equals 14 residues. In DNA form, the CDR3 reads TGTGCCAGCAGTCTACCGACGGGGAACGCTGAAGCTTTCTTT. Amino acids: CASSLPTGNAEAFF.

The chain is built from TRBV3-1 and TRBJ2-3, with 14 bases aligning to TRBD2. CDR1 is LGHDT, CDR2 YNNKEL, per germline (reference sequence). Germline trimming cut 1 base from V and 14 bases from J; bases unmatched to any gene: 11. CDR3 length: 16 amino acids. CDR3 region: CASSQGPGLAGARMYF. The CDR3 DNA is TGTGCCAGCAGCCAAGGCCCGGGACTAGCGGGGGCCCGGATGTATTTT.

V usage is TRBV6-5 and J usage is TRBJ1-1, with TRBD1 as a possible D gene (5 bases). Trimming removed 5 bases at V and 3 bases at J, with 16 bases between. Germline V gene lookup returns CDR1 MNHEY and CDR2 SVGAGI. The length of the CDR3 is 15 residues. CDR3 DNA: TGTGCCAGCAGTAAAACCAGGGCCTCATACACTGAAGCTTTCTTT. Translated, it gives CASSKTRASYTEAFF.

The V call is TRBV2, the J call TRBJ1-4; TRBD1 is a possible D gene (6 bases). V dropped 7 bases and J dropped 0 bases, with 9 bases sitting between them. CDR1 is SNHLY and CDR2 is FYNNEI in the germline V gene. This CDR3 region has 14 residues. Here the CDR3 DNA reads TGTGCCAGCATTCGACAGGCAACTAATGAAAAACTGTTTTTT. Translated: CASIRQATNEKLFF.

This chain uses TRBV20-1 with TRBJ2-2, with 9 bases that match TRBD2. Germline CDR1 and CDR2: DFQATT and SNEGSKA (reference sequence). This CDR3 has 15 amino acids. J lost 3 bases, V lost 6 bases, and 8 bases had no gene match. CDR3 nucleotides: TGCAGTGCCACTCCCGGCGGGAGGGACACCGGGGAGCTGTTTTTT. Protein: CSATPGGRDTGELFF.

V gene TRBV18 combines with J gene TRBJ2-7, with 9 bases fitting TRBD2. The DNA end is more similar to TRBJ2-5, so the J call may be wrong. Germline V lookup: CDR1 KGHSH, CDR2 LQKENI. The CDR3 length is 17 residues. CDR3 residues: CASSPQSGTSSKETQYF. CDR3 nucleotides: TGTGCCAGCTCACCCCAATCCGGGACTAGCAGCAAAGAGACCCAGTACTTC.

J is TRBJ2-5 and V is TRBV6-5; D is possibly TRBD2 (5 bases). V shed 10 bases and J shed 2 bases, with 17 bases lying between them. The CDR3 length is 14 residues. Germline values: CDR1 MNHEY, CDR2 SVGAGI. The CDR3 nucleotides are TGTGCCACTTCGGACTCTGACACTCAAGAGACCCAGTACTTC. Residues: CATSDSDTQETQYF.

This clonotype was counted between two and nine times. The rearrangement uses TRBV9 and TRBJ2-3; tentatively, D is TRBD2 (6 bases). The CDR3 is 15 amino acids. CDR1 is SGDLS and CDR2 is YYNGEE in the germline V gene. Trimming cost V 5 bases and J 5 bases, with 18 bases left between them. DNA for the CDR3: TGTGCCAGCAGTGGGGACTCCCTCGTTCGAGATACGCAGTATTTT. It encodes CASSGDSLVRDTQYF.

A few counts support this clonotype. The J gene is TRBJ2-1, the V gene TRBV20-1; 8 nucleotides align to TRBD2. This CDR3 is 15 amino acids long. The ends lost 5 bases at V and 1 base at J; junction bases unmatched: 7. CDR1 is DFQATT, CDR2 SNEGSKA, per germline (reference sequence). The CDR3 bases are TGCAGTGCTGTCCGTCCTAGCGGGTCCTACAATGAGCAGTTCTTC. The encoded protein is CSAVRPSGSYNEQFF.

The gene calls are TRBV20-1 and TRBJ2-7; D assignment may be TRBD1 or TRBD2 (7 bases each). The V gene's germline CDR1 is DFQATT and CDR2 SNEGSKA (reference sequence). V was pared by 7 bases and J by 6 bases, with 25 bases between. The CDR3 covers 15 residues. CDR3 sequence: CSVPGLREGASEQYF. The CDR3 DNA sequence: TGCAGTGTTCCGGGACTACGAGAGGGGGCCTCCGAGCAGTACTTC.

This clonotype has just a few counts. The chain carries TRBV7-2 and TRBJ2-3; possibly TRBD1 or TRBD2 for D (5 bases each). The CDR3 length is 15 residues. Germline V gives CDR1 SGHTA, CDR2 FQGNSA. Trimming pared 1 base from V and 14 bases from J, leaving 22 bases between. The CDR3 loop is CASSLESGGVGHLYF. In DNA, the CDR3 is TGTGCCAGCAGCTTAGAGTCTGGGGGAGTGGGTCATCTGTATTTT.

The chain uses TRBV5-1 and TRBJ2-1; 7 bases line up with TRBD2. The V gene end was trimmed by 0 bases and the J gene end by 4 bases; junction bases not matched to a gene: 10. Germline lookup yields CDR1 SGHRS and CDR2 YFSETQ. The CDR3 contains 17 residues. CDR3: CASSLAGSGIEYNEQFF. CDR3 nucleotides: TGCGCCAGCAGCTTGGCTGGGAGCGGGATAGAGTACAATGAGCAGTTCTTC.

The rearrangement joins TRBV29-1 to TRBJ2-3; D remains unclear. The CDR3 is made up of 11 amino acids. The V gene lost 4 bases and the J gene lost 4 bases, with 6 bases spanning the gap. Germline assignment: CDR1 SQVTM and CDR2 ANQGSEA. DNA for the CDR3: TGCAGCGTTGCTCACCCAGATACGCAGTATTTT. The encoded protein is CSVAHPDTQYF.

The rearrangement joins TRBV6-5 to TRBJ2-3, with unresolved D. The CDR3 has 16 amino acids. Trimming cost V 2 bases and J 2 bases, with 14 bases left between them. Germline V gene lookup returns CDR1 MNHEY and CDR2 SVGAGI. The CDR3 nucleotides read TGTGCCAGCAGTTACGGTTCGGACCCAGACACAGATACGCAGTATTTT. Its protein product is CASSYGSDPDTDTQYF.

The V gene is TRBV7-3, the J gene TRBJ1-2; possibly TRBD1 for D (6 bases). The length of the CDR3 is 15 residues. Germline values: CDR1 SGHTA, CDR2 FQGTGA. Trimming left V 7 bases short and J 2 bases short, with 17 bases between. CDR3 sequence reads: CASIPGGRTNYGYTF. DNA for the CDR3: TGTGCCAGCATCCCCGGGGGGCGGACAAACTATGGCTACACCTTC.

Here the CDR3 DNA reads TGCAGTGCTAGAGATCTTAAAAAGGCCGGTCCGGGCGAGCAGTACTTC. This encodes CSARDLKKAGPGEQYF. The chain recombines TRBV20-1 with TRBJ2-5; D gene ambiguous. The J call could be wrong; TRBJ2-7 is a better fit for the DNA end. The length of the CDR3 is 16 residues. CDR1 and CDR2 from the germline V gene are DFQATT and SNEGSKA (reference sequence).

This chain joins TRBV6-2 or TRBV6-3 and TRBJ2-4, with D possibly being TRBD1 (5 bases). CDR1 and CDR2 from the germline V gene are MNHEY and SVGEGT. The CDR3 sequence is 16 residues long. Trimming removed 7 bases at V and 0 bases at J, with 16 bases between. The CDR3 region is CASNSLGALAKNIQYF. As DNA, the CDR3 is TGTGCCAGCAATTCCCTAGGGGCCCTAGCCAAAAACATTCAGTACTTC.

Remarks on this clonotype: The junction departs from germline at one end; a sequencing error may be responsible. This chain uses TRBV3-1 with TRBJ1-5; 7 positions agree with TRBD1. This CDR3 region has 14 residues. CDR1 LGHDT and CDR2 YNNKEL come from the germline V gene (reference sequence). In DNA form, the CDR3 reads TGTGCCGGCAGCCTGGGACAGACCAATCAGCCCCAGCATTTT. Translation gives CAGSLGQTNQPQHF. Based on the CDR3 plus reference TRBV3-1 and TRBJ1-5, the full variable domain is DTAVSQTPKYLVTQMGNDKSIKCEQNLGHDTMYWYKQDSKKFLKIMFSYNNKELIINETVPNRFSPKSPDKAHLNLHINSLELGDSAVYFCAGSLGQTNQPQHFGDGTRLSIL.

The chain uses TRBV5-6 and TRBJ2-5; unclear D gene. Germline CDR1 reads SGHDT; CDR2 reads YYEEEE. The CDR3 extends over 13 amino acids. The V and J ends lost 0 bases and 4 bases respectively, with 7 bases between them. In DNA, the CDR3 is TGTGCCAGCAGCTTGGGGCCACGAGAGACCCAGTACTTC. This encodes CASSLGPRETQYF.

The chain employs TRBV5-5 and TRBJ2-4; either TRBD1 or TRBD2 may supply D (6 bases each). The CDR3 is made up of 15 amino acids. Trimming took 1 base from V and 5 from J, leaving 13 bases between them. CDR1 SGHKS and CDR2 YYEKEE come from the germline V gene (reference sequence). The CDR3 DNA reads as TGTGCCAGCAGCTTGCTGGGGGGCAACGAAAACATTCAGTACTTC. It translates to CASSLLGGNENIQYF.

This clonotype was detected ten times or more. The chain recombines TRBV7-9 with TRBJ1-2; no reliable D call. Germline V gene data show CDR1 as SEHNR and CDR2 as FQNEAQ (reference sequence). Trimming took 3 bases from V and 3 from J, leaving 5 bases between them. CDR3 length: 12 amino acids. This chain's CDR3 is CASSFQDYGYTF. CDR3 DNA sequence: TGTGCCAGCAGCTTCCAAGACTATGGCTACACCTTC.

This clonotype was counted between two and nine times. The J gene is TRBJ2-1, the V gene TRBV20-1, with 7 bases matching TRBD2. The length of the CDR3 is 16 residues. Looked up from germline, CDR1 is DFQATT and CDR2 is SNEGSKA (reference sequence). V shed 6 bases, J shed 8 bases, and the junction held 19 bases outside the gene matches. CDR3 sequence reads: CSAFDIAKRLAHEQFF. The CDR3 DNA reads as TGCAGTGCCTTTGACATTGCCAAGCGACTAGCTCATGAGCAGTTCTTC.

The rearrangement joins TRBV4-1 to TRBJ2-7, with 7 bases matching TRBD2. J gave up 12 bases and V 5 bases, and 16 bases lay outside the gene matches. This CDR3 is 14 amino acids long. Germline CDR1 reads MGHRA; CDR2 reads YSYEKL. This CDR3 is CASSRLGGSGTRYF. The CDR3, as DNA: TGCGCCAGCAGCAGGCTTGGCGGGAGTGGGACCCGGTACTTC.

This chain's CDR3 is CASSTGTGPLKGEQYF. The CDR3 DNA follows: TGTGCCAGCAGCACCGGGACAGGCCCACTGAAGGGCGAGCAGTACTTC. The chain joins TRBV11-2 to TRBJ2-5, with 8 bases matching TRBD1. The J call could be wrong; TRBJ2-7 is a better fit for the DNA end. This CDR3 contains 16 residues. Germline lookup yields CDR1 SGHAT and CDR2 FQNNGV.

The chain employs TRBV29-1 and TRBJ2-5, with D perhaps TRBD1 or TRBD2 (5 bases each). Judging by the DNA end, TRBJ2-7 fits better; the J call may be wrong. Germline V gene sequence: CDR1 SQVTM, CDR2 ANQGSEA. This CDR3 comprises 14 residues. The CDR3 DNA reads as TGCAGCGTCCCAAAGGGGCAGGGAGTGGGCGAGCAGTACTTC. Residues: CSVPKGQGVGEQYF.

V and J are TRBV18 and TRBJ1-5; tentatively, D is TRBD1 (6 bases). The CDR3 has 14 amino acids. Trimming pared 4 bases from V and 5 bases from J, leaving 12 bases between. The germline CDR1 and CDR2 sequences are KGHSH and LQKENI. The CDR3 loop reads CASSLQGEDQPQHF. CDR3 nucleotide sequence: TGTGCCAGCTCACTACAGGGAGAAGATCAGCCCCAGCATTTT.

V is TRBV29-1 and J is TRBJ2-5; no reliable D call. The CDR3 is 11 amino acids. Between the trimmed V and J ends, which lost 3 bases and 0 bases, there was a span of 2 bases. The germline gives CDR1 SQVTM, CDR2 ANQGSEA. The CDR3: CSVDHQETQYF. CDR3 nucleotides: TGCAGCGTTGATCACCAAGAGACCCAGTACTTC.